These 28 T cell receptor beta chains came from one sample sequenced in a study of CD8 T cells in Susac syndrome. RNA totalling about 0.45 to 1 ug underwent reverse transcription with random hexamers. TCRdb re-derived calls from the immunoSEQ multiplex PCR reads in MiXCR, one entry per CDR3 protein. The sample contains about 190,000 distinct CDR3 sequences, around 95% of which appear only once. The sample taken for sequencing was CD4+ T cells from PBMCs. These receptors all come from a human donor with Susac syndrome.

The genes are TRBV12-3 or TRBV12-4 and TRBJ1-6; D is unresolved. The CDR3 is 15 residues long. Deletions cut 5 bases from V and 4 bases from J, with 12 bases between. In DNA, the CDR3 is TGTGCCAGCAGTCTGGACGGACGATATAATTCACCCCTCCACTTT. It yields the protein CASSLDGRYNSPLHF.

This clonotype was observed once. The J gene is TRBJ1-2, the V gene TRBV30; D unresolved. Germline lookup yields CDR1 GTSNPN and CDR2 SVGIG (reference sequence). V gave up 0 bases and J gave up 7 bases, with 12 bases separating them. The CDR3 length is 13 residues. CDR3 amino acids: CAWSVLGSLGYTF. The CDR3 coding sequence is TGTGCCTGGAGTGTTTTGGGGAGTCTTGGCTACACCTTC.

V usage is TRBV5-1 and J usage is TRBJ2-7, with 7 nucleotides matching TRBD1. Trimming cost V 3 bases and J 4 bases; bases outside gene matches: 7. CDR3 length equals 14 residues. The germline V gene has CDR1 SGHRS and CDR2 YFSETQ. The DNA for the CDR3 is TGCGCCAGCAGCTATGGCAGGGGGTTGTACGAGCAGTACTTC. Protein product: CASSYGRGLYEQYF.

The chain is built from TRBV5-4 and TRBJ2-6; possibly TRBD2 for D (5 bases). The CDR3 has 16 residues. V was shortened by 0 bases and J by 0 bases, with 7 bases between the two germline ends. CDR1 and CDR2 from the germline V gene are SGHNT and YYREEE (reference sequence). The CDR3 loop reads CASSLGGPSGANVLTF. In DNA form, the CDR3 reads TGTGCCAGCAGCTTGGGAGGGCCCTCTGGGGCCAACGTCCTGACTTTC.

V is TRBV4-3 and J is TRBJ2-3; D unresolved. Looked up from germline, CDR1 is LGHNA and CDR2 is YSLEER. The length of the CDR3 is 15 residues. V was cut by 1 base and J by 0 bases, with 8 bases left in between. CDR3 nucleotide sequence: TGCGCCAGCAGCCAAGCCTCTTTAAGCACAGATACGCAGTATTTT. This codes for CASSQASLSTDTQYF.

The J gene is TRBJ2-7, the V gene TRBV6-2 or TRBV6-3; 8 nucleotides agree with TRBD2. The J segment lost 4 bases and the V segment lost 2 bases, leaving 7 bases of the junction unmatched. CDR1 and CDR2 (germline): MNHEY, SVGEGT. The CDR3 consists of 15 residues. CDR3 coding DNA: TGTGCCAGCAGTTACGGCGATGGCGGGGGGTACGAGCAGTACTTC. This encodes CASSYGDGGGYEQYF.

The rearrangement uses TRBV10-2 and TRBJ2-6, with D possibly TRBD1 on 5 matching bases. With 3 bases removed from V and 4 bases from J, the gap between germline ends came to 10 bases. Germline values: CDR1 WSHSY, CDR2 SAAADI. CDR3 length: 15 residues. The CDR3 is CASSDPRAGANVLTF. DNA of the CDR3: TGCGCCAGCAGTGATCCCAGGGCCGGGGCCAACGTCCTGACTTTC.

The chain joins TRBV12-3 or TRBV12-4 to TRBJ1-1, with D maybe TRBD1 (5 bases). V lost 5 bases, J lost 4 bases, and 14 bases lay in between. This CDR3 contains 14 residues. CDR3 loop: CASSLSQGTTEAFF. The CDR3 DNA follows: TGTGCCAGCAGTCTCAGTCAGGGCACCACTGAAGCTTTCTTT.

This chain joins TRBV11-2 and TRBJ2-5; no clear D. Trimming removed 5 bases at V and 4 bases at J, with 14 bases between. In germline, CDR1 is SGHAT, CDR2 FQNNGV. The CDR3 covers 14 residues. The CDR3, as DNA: TGTGCCAGCAGCGCAAATGATGGAAGAGAGACCCAGTACTTC. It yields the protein CASSANDGRETQYF.

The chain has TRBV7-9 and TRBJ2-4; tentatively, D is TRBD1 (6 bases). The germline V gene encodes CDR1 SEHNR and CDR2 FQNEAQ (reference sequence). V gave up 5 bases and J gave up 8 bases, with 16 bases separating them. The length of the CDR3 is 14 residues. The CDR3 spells CASSRGQGLDIQYF. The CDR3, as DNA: TGTGCCAGCAGCAGAGGTCAGGGGTTGGACATTCAGTACTTC.

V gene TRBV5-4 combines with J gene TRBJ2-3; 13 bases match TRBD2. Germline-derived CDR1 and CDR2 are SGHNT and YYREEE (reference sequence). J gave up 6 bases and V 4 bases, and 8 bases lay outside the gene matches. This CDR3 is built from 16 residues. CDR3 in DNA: TGTGCCAGCAGCCGAGGGACTAGCGGGGCTCTTGATACGCAGTATTTT. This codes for CASSRGTSGALDTQYF.

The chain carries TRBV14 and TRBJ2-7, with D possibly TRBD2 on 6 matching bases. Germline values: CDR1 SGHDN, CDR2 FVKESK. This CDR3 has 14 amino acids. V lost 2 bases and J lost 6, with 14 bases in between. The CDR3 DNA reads TGTGCCAGCAGCCAACCGGGATGGGACTTCGAGCAGTACTTC. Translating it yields CASSQPGWDFEQYF. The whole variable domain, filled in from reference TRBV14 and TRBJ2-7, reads EAGVTQFPSHSVIEKGQTVTLRCDPISGHDNLYWYRRVMGKEIKFLLHFVKESKQDESGMPNNRFLAERTGGTYSTLKVQPAELEDSGVYFCASSQPGWDFEQYFGPGTRLTVT.

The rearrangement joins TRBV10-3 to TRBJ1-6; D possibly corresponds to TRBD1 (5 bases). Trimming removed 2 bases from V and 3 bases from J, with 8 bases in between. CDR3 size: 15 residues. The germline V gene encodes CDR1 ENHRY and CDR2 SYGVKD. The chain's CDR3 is CAISEGADYNSPLHF. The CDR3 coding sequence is TGTGCCATCAGTGAGGGGGCTGACTATAATTCACCCCTCCACTTT.

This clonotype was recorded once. The CDR3 here is CASSFGTGYSYEQYF. The CDR3 DNA is TGTGCCAGCAGCTTTGGGACAGGTTATAGCTACGAGCAGTACTTC. V usage is TRBV7-9 and J usage is TRBJ2-7; 8 bases are shared with TRBD1. The CDR3 has 15 residues. Germline V gene sequence: CDR1 SEHNR, CDR2 FQNEAQ (reference sequence). The ends lost 3 bases at V and 3 bases at J; junction bases unmatched: 7.

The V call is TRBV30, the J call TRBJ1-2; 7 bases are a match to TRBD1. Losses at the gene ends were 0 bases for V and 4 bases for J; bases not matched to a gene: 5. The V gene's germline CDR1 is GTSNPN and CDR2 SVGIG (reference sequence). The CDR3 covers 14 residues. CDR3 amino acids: CAWSVQGQGYGYTF. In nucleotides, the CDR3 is TGTGCCTGGAGTGTACAGGGGCAGGGCTATGGCTACACCTTC. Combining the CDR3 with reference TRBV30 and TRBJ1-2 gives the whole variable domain SQTIHQWPATLVQPVGSPLSLECTVEGTSNPNLYWYRQAAGRGLQLLFYSVGIGQISSEVPQNLSASRPQDRQFILSSKKLLLSDSGFYLCAWSVQGQGYGYTFGSGTRLTVV.

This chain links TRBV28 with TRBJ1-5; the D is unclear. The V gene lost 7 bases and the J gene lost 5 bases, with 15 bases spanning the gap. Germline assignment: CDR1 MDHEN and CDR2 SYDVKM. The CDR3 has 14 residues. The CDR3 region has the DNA TGTGCCAGCAATTTTATATCAGAAGATCAGCCCCAGCATTTT. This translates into CASNFISEDQPQHF.

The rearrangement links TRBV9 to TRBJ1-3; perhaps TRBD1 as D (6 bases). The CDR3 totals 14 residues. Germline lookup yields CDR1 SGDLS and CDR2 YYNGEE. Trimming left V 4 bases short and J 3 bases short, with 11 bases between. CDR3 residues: CASSLTGLGNTIYF. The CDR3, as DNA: TGTGCCAGCAGCCTGACAGGACTTGGAAACACCATATATTTT.

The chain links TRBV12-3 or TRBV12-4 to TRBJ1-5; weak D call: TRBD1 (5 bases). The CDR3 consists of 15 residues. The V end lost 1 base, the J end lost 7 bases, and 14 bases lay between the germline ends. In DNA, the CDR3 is TGTGCCAGCAGTTTAGGGTTTGGGGGGGGGCAGCCCCAGCATTTT. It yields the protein CASSLGFGGGQPQHF.

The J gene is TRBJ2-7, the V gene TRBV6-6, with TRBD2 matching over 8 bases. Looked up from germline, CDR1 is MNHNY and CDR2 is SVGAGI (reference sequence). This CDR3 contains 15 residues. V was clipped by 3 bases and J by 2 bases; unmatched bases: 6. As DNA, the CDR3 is TGTGCCAGCAGTTATGAGGTAGCGGGACCCTACGAGCAGTACTTC. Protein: CASSYEVAGPYEQYF.

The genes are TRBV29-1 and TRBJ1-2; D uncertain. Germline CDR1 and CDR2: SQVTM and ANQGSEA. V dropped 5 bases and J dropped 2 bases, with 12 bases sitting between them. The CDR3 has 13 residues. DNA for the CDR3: TGCAGCGTTTTCCGGGAGGACAACTATGGCTACACCTTC. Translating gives CSVFREDNYGYTF.

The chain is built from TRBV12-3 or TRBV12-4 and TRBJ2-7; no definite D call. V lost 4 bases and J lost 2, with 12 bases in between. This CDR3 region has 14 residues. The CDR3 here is CASSSNRVTYEQYF. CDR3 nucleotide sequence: TGTGCCAGCAGTTCCAACAGAGTCACCTACGAGCAGTACTTC.

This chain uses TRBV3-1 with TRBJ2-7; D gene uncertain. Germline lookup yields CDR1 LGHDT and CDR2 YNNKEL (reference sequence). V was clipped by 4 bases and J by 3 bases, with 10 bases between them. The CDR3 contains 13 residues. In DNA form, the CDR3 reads TGTGCCAGCAGCCCCCAAAACCTCTACGAGCAGTACTTC. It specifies CASSPQNLYEQYF.

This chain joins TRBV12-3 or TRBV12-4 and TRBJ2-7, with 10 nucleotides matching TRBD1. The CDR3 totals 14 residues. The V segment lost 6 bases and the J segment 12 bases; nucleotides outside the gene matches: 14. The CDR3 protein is CASRLDPGQGRRYF. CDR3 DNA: TGTGCCAGCAGACTCGACCCGGGACAGGGGAGAAGGTACTTC.

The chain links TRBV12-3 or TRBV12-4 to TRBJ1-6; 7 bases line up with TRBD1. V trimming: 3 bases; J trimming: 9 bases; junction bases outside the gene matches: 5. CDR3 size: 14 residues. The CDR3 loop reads CASSLEGARSPLHF. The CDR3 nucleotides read TGTGCCAGCAGTTTGGAGGGGGCACGTTCACCCCTCCACTTT.

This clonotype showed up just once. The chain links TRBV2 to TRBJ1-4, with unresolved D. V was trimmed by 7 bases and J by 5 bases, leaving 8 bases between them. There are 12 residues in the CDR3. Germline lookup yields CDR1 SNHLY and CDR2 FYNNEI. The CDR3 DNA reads TGTGCCAGCAACTGGTTAAATGAAAAACTGTTTTTT. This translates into CASNWLNEKLFF.

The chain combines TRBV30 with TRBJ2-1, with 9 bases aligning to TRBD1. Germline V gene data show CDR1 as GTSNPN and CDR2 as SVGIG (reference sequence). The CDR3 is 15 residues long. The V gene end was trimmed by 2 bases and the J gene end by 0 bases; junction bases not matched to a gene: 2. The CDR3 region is CAWSKDRGSYNEQFF. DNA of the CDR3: TGTGCCTGGAGTAAGGACAGGGGCTCCTACAATGAGCAGTTCTTC.

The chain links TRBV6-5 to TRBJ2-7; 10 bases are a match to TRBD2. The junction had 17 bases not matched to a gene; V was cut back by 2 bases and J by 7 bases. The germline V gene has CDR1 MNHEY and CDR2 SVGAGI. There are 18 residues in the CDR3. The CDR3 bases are TGTGCCAGCAGTTACGATTCGGTTTCTAGCGGGGGTCGGAGGGAGCAGTACTTC. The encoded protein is CASSYDSVSSGGRREQYF.

DNA of the CDR3: TGTGCCAGCAGCCCAGGGACAGGAAGAATCAATGAGCAGTTCTTC. This gives the protein CASSPGTGRINEQFF. The genes are TRBV7-2 and TRBJ2-1; 8 bases fit TRBD1. The V segment lost 5 bases and the J segment 6 bases; nucleotides outside the gene matches: 9. Germline assignment: CDR1 SGHTA and CDR2 FQGNSA. The CDR3 has 15 amino acids.